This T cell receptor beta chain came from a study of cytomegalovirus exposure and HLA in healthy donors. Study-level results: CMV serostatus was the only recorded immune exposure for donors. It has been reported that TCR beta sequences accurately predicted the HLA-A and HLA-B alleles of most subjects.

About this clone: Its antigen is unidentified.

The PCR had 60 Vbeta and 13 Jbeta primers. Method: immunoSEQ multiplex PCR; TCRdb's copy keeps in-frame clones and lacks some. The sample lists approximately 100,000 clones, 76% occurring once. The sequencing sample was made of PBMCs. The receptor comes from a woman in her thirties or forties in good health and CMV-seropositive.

CDR3 sequence: CASSFWTMWNSPLHF. In DNA form, the CDR3 reads TGTGCCAGCAGCTTCTGGACAATGTGGAATTCACCCCTCCACTTT. The chain employs TRBV7-9 and TRBJ1-6, with D possibly TRBD1 on 5 matching bases. The V gene's germline CDR1 is SEHNR and CDR2 FQNEAQ (reference sequence). Trimming removed 3 bases from V and 7 bases from J, with 13 bases in between. The CDR3 spans 15 residues.